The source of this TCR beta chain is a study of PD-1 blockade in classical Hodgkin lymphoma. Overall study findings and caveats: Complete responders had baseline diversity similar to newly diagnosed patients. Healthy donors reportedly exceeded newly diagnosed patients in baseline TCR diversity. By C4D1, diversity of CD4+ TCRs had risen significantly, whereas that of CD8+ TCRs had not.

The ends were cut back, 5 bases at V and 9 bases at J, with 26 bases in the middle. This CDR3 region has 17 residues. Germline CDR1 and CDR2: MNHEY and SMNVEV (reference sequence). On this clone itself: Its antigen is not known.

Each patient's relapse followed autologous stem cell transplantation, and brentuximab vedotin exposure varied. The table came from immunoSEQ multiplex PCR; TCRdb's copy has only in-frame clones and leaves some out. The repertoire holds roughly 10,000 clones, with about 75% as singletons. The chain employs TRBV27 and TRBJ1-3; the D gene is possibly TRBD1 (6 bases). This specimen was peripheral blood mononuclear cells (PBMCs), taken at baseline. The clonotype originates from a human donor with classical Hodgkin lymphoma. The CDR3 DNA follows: TGTGCCAGCAGTCCGAAGGGGGGATCTAGCTCTAGGGGCACCATATATTTT. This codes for CASSPKGGSSSRGTIYF.